Listed here is a single T cell receptor (beta chain). The ends were cut back, 4 bases at V and 8 bases at J, with 15 bases in the middle. CDR3 length: 14 residues. Germline V gives CDR1 SGHDN, CDR2 FVKESK. These data come from a study of beta chain features in type 1 diabetes. Expressed TCRB transcripts got sequenced, as all isolated RNA was reverse transcribed. TCRdb's table, derived via immunoSEQ multiplex PCR, lists solely in-frame clones and lacks some. The sample has fewer than 250,000 clones, more than 65% seen once. The specimen was naive CD4+ T cells from blood. The V call is TRBV14, the J call TRBJ2-1, with a possible D match to TRBD2 (6 bases). This receptor was taken from a young man in good health. In nucleotides, the CDR3 is TGTGCCAGCAGCCCAGGAGGGATGAGACATGAGCAGTTCTTC. Translated: CASSPGGMRHEQFF.